The clone carrying this TCR beta chain turned up a few times. The sample comes from a study of molecular identifiers for immune sequencing clone quantification. CDR3 length: 15 residues. Germline V CDR1 and CDR2: SNHLY, FYNNEI. Trimming stripped 6 bases from V and 0 bases from J, with 12 bases between. From the PCR reads, TCRdb called clonotypes with MiXCR, one entry per CDR3 protein. Among approximately 550,000 distinct CDR3 sequences listed, about 26% were seen once. Sequenced input: naive CD8+ T cells from blood, with Jurkat cell RNA spiked in. Subset given: FACS-sorted CD8+CD4-CCR7+CD45RA+ naive T cells. This TCR derives from a human donor in good health. Some libraries in this study had Jurkat cell RNA spiked in. This sequence joins TRBV2 and TRBJ2-1; weak D call: TRBD1 (5 bases). The CDR3: CASRKGQSSYNEQFF. The CDR3 coding sequence is TGTGCCAGCAGAAAGGGGCAGAGCTCCTACAATGAGCAGTTCTTC.